These 14 T cell receptor beta chains share one sample of origin, sequenced in a study of T cell clonotyping in hematopoietic cell transplantation. The method was immunoSEQ multiplex PCR; TCRdb's version includes in-frame clones alone and lacks a portion of them. The sample has roughly 44,000 clones, 95% seen once. Material: peripheral blood mononuclear cells. Receptors were obtained from a young man in good health. Some clones in this sample may be carry-over from other donors' samples.

The V call is TRBV11-2, the J call TRBJ1-2; TRBD1 agrees at 7 bases. This CDR3 comprises 16 residues. The germline CDR1 and CDR2 sequences are SGHAT and FQNNGV. Trimming removed 5 bases from V and 4 bases from J; junction bases left unmatched: 13. In DNA form, the CDR3 reads TGTGCCAGCAGCCCAACTACCACTAAGGGGGCCTATGGCTACACCTTC. Its protein is CASSPTTTKGAYGYTF.

The chain combines TRBV7-3 with TRBJ2-1; tentatively, D is TRBD1 (6 bases). This CDR3 has 14 amino acids. Germline-derived CDR1 and CDR2 are SGHTA and FQGTGA. V was cut by 5 bases and J by 6 bases, with 14 bases left in between. In nucleotides, the CDR3 is TGTGCCAGCAGCCCCCAGGGACAAGGCAATGAGCAGTTCTTC. As protein: CASSPQGQGNEQFF.

J is TRBJ2-2 and V is TRBV7-2; D possibly corresponds to TRBD1 (5 bases). This CDR3 has 15 residues. The germline gives CDR1 SGHTA, CDR2 FQGNSA. V dropped 5 bases and J dropped 1 base, with 11 bases sitting between them. The CDR3 nucleotides are TGTGCCAGCAGCCGCCCTGGACAGAACACCGGGGAGCTGTTTTTT. This sequence encodes CASSRPGQNTGELFF.

The chain recombines TRBV11-3 with TRBJ2-3, with D perhaps TRBD1 (5 bases). CDR3 length: 13 residues. Looked up from germline, CDR1 is SGHNT and CDR2 is YENEEA. V was shortened by 5 bases and J by 7 bases, with 13 bases between the two germline ends. The CDR3 region is CASSATDSNTQYF. For the CDR3, the DNA is TGTGCCAGCAGCGCCACCGACAGCAATACGCAGTATTTT.

The rearrangement uses TRBV7-9 and TRBJ1-3; D not certain. CDR1 is SEHNR and CDR2 is FQNEAQ in the germline V gene (reference sequence). The CDR3 extends over 15 amino acids. V was trimmed by 1 base and J by 4 bases, leaving 11 bases between them. The CDR3 DNA sequence: TGTGCCAGCAGCTTAGAAGTGGTTCGGGGAAACACCATATATTTT. It yields the protein CASSLEVVRGNTIYF.

The chain uses TRBV28 and TRBJ1-2; no clear D gene. This CDR3 region has 15 residues. The V end lost 2 bases, the J end lost 1 base, and 11 bases lay between the germline ends. The germline V gene encodes CDR1 MDHEN and CDR2 SYDVKM. The CDR3 nucleotides are TGTGCCAGCAGTTTAACCAGTCCGTATAACTATGGCTACACCTTC. This translates into CASSLTSPYNYGYTF.

J is TRBJ2-3 and V is TRBV5-1, with 9 bases identical to TRBD2. The V gene's germline CDR1 is SGHRS and CDR2 YFSETQ. V lost 2 bases, J lost 3 bases, and 4 bases stayed unmatched. This CDR3 is 15 amino acids long. CDR3 coding DNA: TGCGCCAGCAGCTTCGGCGGGGGGGAGACAGATACGCAGTATTTT. Translation gives CASSFGGGETDTQYF.

This clone was recorded only once. The chain recombines TRBV11-2 with TRBJ2-5; TRBD2 might be the D (5 bases). Trimming shortened V by 3 bases and J by 3 bases, and 8 bases separated the two germline ends. The length of the CDR3 is 13 residues. The germline V gene has CDR1 SGHAT and CDR2 FQNNGV. The CDR3 loop reads CASSFSREETQYF. The CDR3 DNA follows: TGTGCCAGCAGCTTTTCGCGGGAAGAGACCCAGTACTTC.

The chain carries TRBV11-3 and TRBJ2-5, with no clear D. The CDR3 length is 12 residues. The germline CDR1 and CDR2 sequences are SGHNT and YENEEA. V was clipped by 1 base and J by 5 bases, with 5 bases between them. The CDR3 loop reads CASSLVRETQYF. The CDR3 DNA sequence: TGTGCCAGCAGCTTAGTTAGGGAGACCCAGTACTTC.

This clone was observed a handful of times. The rearrangement uses TRBV6-6 and TRBJ1-3, with a tentative D call TRBD1 (6 bases). Per the germline V gene, CDR1 is MNHNY and CDR2 is SVGAGI (reference sequence). The CDR3 extends over 16 amino acids. The V and J ends lost 2 bases and 0 bases respectively, with 11 bases between them. In DNA form, the CDR3 reads TGTGCCAGCAGTTACACGGACAGCGTCTCTGGAAACACCATATATTTT. Protein product: CASSYTDSVSGNTIYF.

The chain has TRBV6-1 and TRBJ2-4; D gene uncertain. The V end was cut by 7 bases, the J end by 1 base, with 11 bases between. Germline lookup yields CDR1 MNHNS and CDR2 SASEGT. The CDR3 contains 14 residues. The CDR3 region has the DNA TGTGCCAGCAACGGTGGTACCGCCAAAAACATTCAGTACTTC. This gives the protein CASNGGTAKNIQYF.

The J gene is TRBJ2-7, the V gene TRBV30; no reliable D call. Germline lookup yields CDR1 GTSNPN and CDR2 SVGIG (reference sequence). This CDR3 has 11 amino acids. V was pared by 3 bases and J by 0 bases, with 3 bases between. The CDR3 DNA follows: TGTGCCTGGAGGGCCTCCTACGAGCAGTACTTC. Translated: CAWRASYEQYF.

The chain carries TRBV6-1 and TRBJ1-4; 10 nucleotides align to TRBD1. The V gene's germline CDR1 is MNHNS and CDR2 SASEGT. The CDR3 has 14 residues. The junction had 1 base not matched to a gene; V was cut back by 4 bases and J by 5 bases. The CDR3 bases are TGTGCCAGCAGTGCGGGACAGGGGAATGAAAAACTGTTTTTT. Translating it yields CASSAGQGNEKLFF.

As DNA, the CDR3 is TGTGCCAGCAGCTTAGGAACAACAGGGGAGGTCTATGGCTACACCTTC. Its protein product is CASSLGTTGEVYGYTF. This chain joins TRBV7-9 and TRBJ1-2; 7 positions agree with TRBD1. The CDR3 sequence is 16 residues long. CDR1 is SEHNR and CDR2 is FQNEAQ in the germline V gene (reference sequence). V dropped 1 base and J dropped 4; count of bases not matched to a gene: 9. The variable domain in full, with the rest retrieved from reference TRBV7-9 and TRBJ1-2, is DTGVSQNPRHKITKRGQNVTFRCDPISEHNRLYWYRQTLGQGPEFLTYFQNEAQLEKSRLLSDRFSAERPKGSFSTLEIQRTEQGDSAMYLCASSLGTTGEVYGYTFGSGTRLTVV.